This T cell receptor beta chain was identified during a study of cytomegalovirus exposure and HLA in healthy donors. Study summary: Some 91 million unique TCRs from HLA-typed donors were held in an early release of data.

The germline V gene encodes CDR1 MNHNY and CDR2 SVGAGI (reference sequence). With termini counted, the CDR3 has 13 amino acids. The study's findings and limits: A later analysis showed TCR association rates differing by HLA locus, peaking at DRB1 and lowest at HLA-C.

In the PCR, 60 Vbeta and 13 Jbeta primers were used. Profiled with immunoSEQ multiplex PCR; TCRdb holds only in-frame clones, not every one. The sample records 110,000 to 150,000 clones, more than 7.5% being singletons. Concerning this clone: As yet, its antigen is unknown. The conserved phenylalanine or tryptophan is not found at the CDR3 terminus, so this likely reflects a read error. No DNA is shown, since the ends of the CDR3 on it are uncertain; the CDR3 is the one TCRdb lists.

This chain uses TRBV6-6 with TRBJ2-7; the table gives TRBD2 as D, unverified against the DNA. The sequence was obtained from a middle-aged man in good health and CMV-seronegative. Material for sequencing was PBMCs. This CDR3 reads CASSLETSGRALL.